The next 11 T cell receptor beta chains were all read from a single sample in a study of long-term antiretroviral therapy in people with HIV. Researchers ran immunoSEQ v3.0 at survey level. The assay was immunoSEQ multiplex PCR, and TCRdb's table has in-frame clones only and misses some. The top ten hold 7.5% to 10% of the sample, which has tens of thousands of clones, more than 70% seen once. Source: unsorted PBMCs, taken 1.5 years before starting antiretroviral therapy. All receptors come from a man aged 18 to 30 with HIV.

J is TRBJ2-3 and V is TRBV6-5, with D possibly being TRBD2 (6 bases). Germline loops: CDR1 MNHEY, CDR2 SVGAGI. V lost 2 bases and J 6 bases, leaving 15 bases between the germline ends. The CDR3 spans 15 residues. CDR3 in amino acids: CASSYNLGGADTQYF. The CDR3 coding sequence is TGTGCCAGCAGTTACAATTTGGGGGGAGCGGATACGCAGTATTTT.

V usage is TRBV6-5 and J usage is TRBJ1-1; D perhaps matches TRBD1 (5 bases). Germline CDR1 reads MNHEY; CDR2 reads SVGAGI. CDR3 length: 11 amino acids. Trimming took 4 bases from V and 5 from J, leaving 5 bases between them. CDR3 DNA sequence: TGTGCCAGCAGTTCAGGGACTGAAGCTTTCTTT. Its protein is CASSSGTEAFF.

The V call is TRBV9, the J call TRBJ2-1, with 11 bases fitting TRBD1. This CDR3 spans 14 amino acids. Germline lookup yields CDR1 SGDLS and CDR2 YYNGEE. V gave up 4 bases and J gave up 9 bases; unmatched junction bases: 6. CDR3 nucleotides: TGTGCCAGCAGCCCCGGACAGGGGGCCGTTGAGCAGTTCTTC. Its translation: CASSPGQGAVEQFF. Based on the CDR3 plus reference TRBV9 and TRBJ2-1, the full variable domain is DSGVTQTPKHLITATGQRVTLRCSPRSGDLSVYWYQQSLDQGLQFLIQYYNGEERAKGNILERFSAQQFPDLHSELNLSSLELGDSALYFCASSPGQGAVEQFFGPGTRLTVL.

A few counts support this clone. The chain uses TRBV4-3 and TRBJ2-7, with 9 bases matching TRBD1. The CDR3 runs to 15 residues. From germline, CDR1 is LGHNA and CDR2 YSLEER. V was clipped by 0 bases and J by 6 bases; unmatched bases: 6. The CDR3 sequence is CASSQDPGQGREQYF. The CDR3 DNA is TGCGCCAGCAGCCAAGATCCGGGACAGGGACGCGAGCAGTACTTC.

This clone appeared a single time. The chain has TRBV5-1 and TRBJ1-1; TRBD1 matches 9 bases. Germline V gene lookup returns CDR1 SGHRS and CDR2 YFSETQ. The CDR3 sequence is 16 residues long. With 4 bases clipped from V and 1 base from J, the junction kept 8 bases outside the gene matches. CDR3: CASSERTGAKNTEAFF. DNA for the CDR3: TGCGCCAGCAGCGAAAGGACAGGGGCGAAGAACACTGAAGCTTTCTTT.

The chain is built from TRBV5-6 and TRBJ2-7; D remains unclear. The CDR3 length is 13 residues. The V gene lost 1 base and the J gene lost 6 bases, with 11 bases spanning the gap. Germline-derived CDR1 and CDR2 are SGHDT and YYEEEE. CDR3: CASSLSLVGEQYF. CDR3 nucleotide sequence: TGTGCCAGCAGCTTGTCTCTGGTGGGCGAGCAGTACTTC.

The J gene is TRBJ2-1, the V gene TRBV9, with 7 bases aligning to TRBD1. The CDR3 covers 14 residues. Per germline, CDR1 SGDLS and CDR2 YYNGEE. Trimming removed 3 bases from V and 3 bases from J; junction bases left unmatched: 3. The CDR3 nucleotides read TGTGCCAGCAGCGCAGGGGGAGACTACAATGAGCAGTTCTTC. This gives the protein CASSAGGDYNEQFF.

V usage is TRBV4-1 and J usage is TRBJ1-3; 8 bases align to TRBD1. Germline V gives CDR1 MGHRA, CDR2 YSYEKL. There are 15 residues in the CDR3. Losses at the gene ends were 0 bases for V and 7 bases for J; bases not matched to a gene: 5. The CDR3 loop is CASSQDPGGVNTIYF. The CDR3 bases are TGCGCCAGCAGCCAAGATCCAGGGGGCGTGAACACCATATATTTT.

The V gene is TRBV28, the J gene TRBJ1-1; D uncertain. Germline CDR1 and CDR2: MDHEN and SYDVKM. This CDR3 has 12 residues. V was cut by 1 base and J by 5 bases, with 5 bases left in between. CDR3 coding DNA: TGTGCCAGCAGTTTATTAGGGACTGAAGCTTTCTTT. Protein sequence: CASSLLGTEAFF.

This clone was recorded only once. The rearrangement joins TRBV27 to TRBJ1-1; a weak D match, TRBD1 (5 bases). The germline V gene has CDR1 MNHEY and CDR2 SMNVEV (reference sequence). This CDR3 has 15 residues. V was shortened by 0 bases and J by 3 bases, with 11 bases between the two germline ends. The chain's CDR3 is CASSLSPGRDTEAFF. The CDR3 region has the DNA TGTGCCAGCAGTTTATCCCCAGGGAGGGACACTGAAGCTTTCTTT.

The V and J genes are TRBV6-4 and TRBJ1-2, with D possibly matching TRBD1 (5 bases). Germline CDR1 is MRHNA and CDR2 is SNTAGT. This CDR3 has 13 residues. Trimming took off 3 bases at V and 4 bases at J, with 9 bases between the two ends. CDR3 residues: CASSETGSYGYTF. The CDR3 region has the DNA TGTGCCAGCAGTGAAACAGGAAGCTATGGCTACACCTTC.